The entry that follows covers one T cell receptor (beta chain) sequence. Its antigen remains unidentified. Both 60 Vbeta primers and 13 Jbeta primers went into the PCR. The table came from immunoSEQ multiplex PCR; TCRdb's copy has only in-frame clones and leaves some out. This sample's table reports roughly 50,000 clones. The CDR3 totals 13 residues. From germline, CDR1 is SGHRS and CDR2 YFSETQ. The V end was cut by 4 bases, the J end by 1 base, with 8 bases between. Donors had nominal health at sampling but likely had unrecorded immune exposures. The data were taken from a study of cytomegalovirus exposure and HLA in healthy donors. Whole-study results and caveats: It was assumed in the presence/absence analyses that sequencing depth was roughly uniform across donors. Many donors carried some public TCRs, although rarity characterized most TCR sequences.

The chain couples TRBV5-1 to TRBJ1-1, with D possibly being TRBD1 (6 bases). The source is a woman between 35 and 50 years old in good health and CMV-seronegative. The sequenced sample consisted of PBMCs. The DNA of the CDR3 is TGCGCCAGCAGCCGGGGACAGAACACTGAAGCTTTCTTT. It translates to CASSRGQNTEAFF. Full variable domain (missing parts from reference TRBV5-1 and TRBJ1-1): KAGVTQTPRYLIKTRGQQVTLSCSPISGHRSVSWYQQTPGQGLQFLFEYFSETQRNKGNFPGRFSGRQFSNSRSEMNVSTLELGDSALYLCASSRGQNTEAFFGQGTRLTVV.